These T cell receptor beta chains were read from a single sample in a study of cytomegalovirus exposure and HLA in healthy donors. Clones were read by immunoSEQ multiplex PCR, and TCRdb kept only the in-frame ones, dropping some. The table records about 150,000 clones, roughly 84% of them present only once. Sample: PBMCs. The receptors were sampled from a human donor in good health. Both conserved end residues are part of each CDR3. The D gene is left open where the match is weak. Some rows mark clone size as missing; the rest say once, few, many or name a class of expanded clone.

clone_size	j_call	d_call	v_call	cdr3_aa	cdr3_nt
-	TRBJ2-1	-	TRBV11-2	CASTPRGGVPYNEQFF	TGTGCCAGCACCCCAAGGGGGGGGGTCCCCTACAATGAGCAGTTCTTC
-	TRBJ1-2	TRBD1	TRBV13	CASSFTGEAENGYTF	TGTGCCAGCAGCTTTACAGGGGAAGCTGAGAATGGCTACACCTTC
-	TRBJ2-3	TRBD2	TRBV30	CAWKKLAGGTDTQYF	TGTGCCTGGAAAAAACTAGCGGGAGGTACAGATACGCAGTATTTT
-	TRBJ1-5	TRBD1	TRBV19	CASKRDRGPLSAQHF	TGTGCCAGTAAACGAGACAGGGGCCCTTTATCGGCCCAGCATTTT
-	TRBJ1-2	-	TRBV6-6	CASSSYREGYTF	TGTGCCAGCAGTTCCTACAGGGAGGGCTACACCTTC
-	TRBJ2-3	TRBD2	TRBV5-1	CASSSTSGRVLRTDTQYF	TGCGCCAGCAGCTCAACTAGCGGGAGGGTTCTCCGGACAGATACGCAGTATTTT
-	TRBJ1-2	-	TRBV19	CASSFSSGRGGYTF	TGTGCCAGTAGTTTTTCCTCGGGCAGGGGTGGCTACACCTTC
-	TRBJ2-5	TRBD2	TRBV7-9	CASSPTSGRETQYF	TGTGCCAGCAGCCCTACTAGCGGGCGAGAGACCCAGTACTTC
-	TRBJ2-3	TRBD2	TRBV27	CASKSREGHPDTQYF	TGTGCCAGCAAGTCACGGGAGGGCCATCCAGATACGCAGTATTTT
-	TRBJ1-6	-	TRBV6-1	CASKGDWNSPLHF	TGTGCCAGCAAAGGGGACTGGAATTCACCCCTCCACTTT
-	TRBJ1-1	-	TRBV13	CASSLLSQGKMNTEAFF	TGTGCCAGCAGCTTACTTTCTCAGGGGAAAATGAACACTGAAGCTTTCTTT
-	TRBJ1-1	TRBD1	TRBV2	CASSGDRGEAFF	TGTGCCAGCAGTGGGGACAGGGGTGAAGCTTTCTTT
-	TRBJ1-4	-	TRBV27	CASRGRPNNEEKLFF	TGTGCCAGCAGGGGCAGACCGAACAATGAGGAAAAACTGTTTTTT
-	TRBJ1-1	-	TRBV28	CASRTPDRPRTEAFF	TGTGCCAGCAGAACTCCAGACAGGCCGCGAACTGAAGCTTTCTTT
-	TRBJ1-2	TRBD1	TRBV18	CASSPKTGRPPYGYTF	TGTGCCAGCTCACCTAAGACAGGGAGGCCTCCCTATGGCTACACCTTC
few	TRBJ2-4	TRBD2	TRBV28	CASRSGGANIQYF	TGTGCCAGCAGGTCCGGGGGGGCGAACATTCAGTACTTC
-	TRBJ1-2	TRBD1	TRBV2	CASKVGQGLYGYTF	TGTGCCAGCAAGGTCGGACAGGGACTATATGGCTACACCTTC
-	TRBJ1-2	TRBD1	TRBV19	CASSIVRAGTGNGGYTF	TGTGCCAGTAGTATAGTTCGAGCCGGGACAGGGAACGGTGGCTACACCTTC
-	TRBJ2-7	-	TRBV6-1	CASSFNYEQYF	TGTGCCAGCAGTTTCAACTACGAGCAGTACTTC
-	TRBJ1-5	-	TRBV2	CASGQPQHF	TGTGCCAGTGGCCAGCCCCAGCATTTT
once	TRBJ2-2	TRBD2	TRBV19	CASSTLAGGRGNTGELFF	TGTGCCAGTAGTACCCTTGCGGGAGGAAGGGGGAACACCGGGGAGCTGTTTTTT
-	TRBJ2-7	-	TRBV19	CASSTQRGSYEQYF	TGTGCCAGTAGTACCCAAAGGGGGTCCTACGAGCAGTACTTC
few	TRBJ2-1	TRBD1	TRBV18	CASSPGQAYNEQFF	TGTGCCAGCTCACCGGGACAGGCCTACAATGAGCAGTTCTTC
-	TRBJ1-5	-	TRBV5-1	CASSPDTSNQPQHF	TGCGCCAGCAGCCCGGACACTAGCAATCAGCCCCAGCATTTT
-	TRBJ2-1	-	TRBV29-1	CSHSRTFYNEQFF	TGCAGCCATAGCCGGACATTCTACAATGAGCAGTTCTTC
-	TRBJ1-2	-	TRBV7-9	CASTTGRDYGYTF	TGTGCCAGCACTACCGGGAGGGACTATGGCTACACCTTC
-	TRBJ2-7	-	TRBV6-1	CATEGLIYEQYF	TGTGCCACCGAGGGACTCATTTACGAGCAGTACTTC
-	TRBJ1-2	-	TRBV6-5	CASRGGIASYGYTF	TGTGCCAGCAGGGGGGGAATTGCGTCCTATGGCTACACCTTC
-	TRBJ2-6	-	TRBV28	CASSFDRSSGANVLTF	TGTGCCAGCAGCTTCGACAGGTCCTCTGGGGCCAACGTCCTGACTTTC
-	TRBJ2-1	-	TRBV19	CATQTAWTVSNEQFF	TGTGCCACCCAAACAGCTTGGACAGTTAGCAATGAGCAGTTCTTC
-	TRBJ1-1	-	TRBV5-1	CASSVLRDTEAFF	TGCGCCAGCAGCGTTCTCAGGGACACTGAAGCTTTCTTT
-	TRBJ2-3	-	TRBV7-6	CASSDRGAEDTQYF	TGTGCCAGCAGCGATCGGGGAGCTGAGGATACGCAGTATTTT
-	TRBJ1-5	-	TRBV28	CASSLYAGSQPQHF	TGTGCCAGCAGTTTATATGCGGGCAGTCAGCCCCAGCATTTT
-	TRBJ1-1	TRBD1	TRBV7-9	CASSTRQGMNTEAFF	TGTGCCAGCAGCACCCGACAGGGGATGAACACTGAAGCTTTCTTT
-	TRBJ2-7	TRBD1	TRBV2	CAGSKGQGPTYEQYF	TGTGCCGGATCTAAGGGACAGGGCCCCACCTACGAGCAGTACTTC
-	TRBJ1-1	-	TRBV27	CASRMDSARDTEAFF	TGTGCCAGCAGAATGGACAGTGCCAGGGACACTGAAGCTTTCTTT
-	TRBJ1-6	TRBD1	TRBV19	CASNRDSSYNSPLHF	TGTGCCAGTAATCGGGACAGCTCCTATAATTCACCCCTCCACTTT
-	TRBJ1-1	-	TRBV6-5	CASGGQTQDTEAFF	TGTGCCAGCGGGGGACAAACCCAGGACACTGAAGCTTTCTTT
-	TRBJ2-3	-	TRBV18	CASSPPQTLAKADTQYF	TGTGCCAGCTCACCACCTCAAACACTAGCCAAGGCAGATACGCAGTATTTT
-	TRBJ2-2	-	TRBV7-9	CASSLQLNTGELFF	TGTGCCAGCAGCTTACAGTTAAACACCGGGGAGCTGTTTTTT